A selection of T cell receptor beta chains follows, all from one sample in a study of CD4 T cells in relation to SARS-CoV-2 and coronaviruses. This table comes from immunoSEQ multiplex PCR, and its TCRdb copy is limited to in-frame clones, with some not included. Of around 18,000 clones in the sample, roughly 80% were seen once. For these receptors, no antigen is known. The material sequenced was CD4+ T cells from PBMCs, cultured in vitro. These receptors all stem from a human donor in good health. The CDR3 runs from the conserved cysteine through the conserved F or W. Each record gives: J gene, V gene, clone size, D gene, CDR3 DNA, CDR3 protein. The D gene is left open where the match is weak. Some rows have no size entry. The others give once, few or many, or a class for an expanded clone.

j_call: TRBJ1-6; v_call: TRBV18; clone_size: NA; d_call: NA; cdr3_nt: TGTGCCAGCTCACCATCTAACAGGGCCCTTGGGAATTCACCCCTCCACTTT; cdr3_aa: CASSPSNRALGNSPLHF
j_call: TRBJ2-4; v_call: TRBV6-5; clone_size: NA; d_call: NA; cdr3_nt: TGTGCCAGCGTGGGGGGCGGGAGCGCCAAAAACATTCAGTACTTC; cdr3_aa: CASVGGGSAKNIQYF
j_call: TRBJ1-2; v_call: TRBV30; clone_size: NA; d_call: NA; cdr3_nt: TGTGCCTGGAGTGCTACAGTACTACAGGATGGCTACACCTTC; cdr3_aa: CAWSATVLQDGYTF
j_call: TRBJ2-7; v_call: TRBV5-4; clone_size: few; d_call: TRBD2; cdr3_nt: TGTGCCAGCGGGCTTCAGGGGACTAGCGGGAGTCCGAGGGAGCAGTACTTC; cdr3_aa: CASGLQGTSGSPREQYF
j_call: TRBJ2-7; v_call: TRBV9; clone_size: NA; d_call: TRBD2; cdr3_nt: TGTGCCAGCAGCGTAGGACTAGCGGGAGCATCCTACGAGCAGTACTTC; cdr3_aa: CASSVGLAGASYEQYF
j_call: TRBJ2-5; v_call: TRBV21-1; clone_size: NA; d_call: NA; cdr3_nt: TGTGCCAGCAGCAAAGTTCGGAGCGGGGCCCAAGAGACCCAGTACTTC; cdr3_aa: CASSKVRSGAQETQYF
j_call: TRBJ1-4; v_call: TRBV3-1/TRBV3-2; clone_size: NA; d_call: NA; cdr3_nt: TGTGCCAGCACCTCCGCCTCTAATGAAAAACTGTTTTTT; cdr3_aa: CASTSASNEKLFF
j_call: TRBJ1-1; v_call: TRBV5-8; clone_size: NA; d_call: TRBD1; cdr3_nt: TGTGCCAGCAGCGCCACCGGGACAGTGAACACTGAAGCTTTCTTT; cdr3_aa: CASSATGTVNTEAFF
j_call: TRBJ1-5; v_call: TRBV5-1; clone_size: NA; d_call: TRBD1; cdr3_nt: TGCGCCAGCAGCCCAAAACCGACAGGGGCCTTTGGGCAGCCCCAGCATTTT; cdr3_aa: CASSPKPTGAFGQPQHF
j_call: TRBJ2-3; v_call: TRBV5-1; clone_size: NA; d_call: NA; cdr3_nt: TGCGCCAGCAGCTTGGTTGGGGGCAGGGATACGCAGTATTTT; cdr3_aa: CASSLVGGRDTQYF
j_call: TRBJ2-3; v_call: TRBV7-2; clone_size: NA; d_call: NA; cdr3_nt: TGTGCCAGCAGCTTTCTCACGGGACCTCGCACAGATACGCAGTATTTT; cdr3_aa: CASSFLTGPRTDTQYF
j_call: TRBJ2-4; v_call: TRBV6-1; clone_size: NA; d_call: NA; cdr3_nt: TGTGCCAGCAGTGCAGGGGCACTACTAGCCAAAAACATTCAGTACTTC; cdr3_aa: CASSAGALLAKNIQYF
j_call: TRBJ2-5; v_call: TRBV9; clone_size: NA; d_call: TRBD2; cdr3_nt: TGTGCCAGCAGCGTAGTGGGAGGGATCCAAGAGACCCAGTACTTC; cdr3_aa: CASSVVGGIQETQYF
j_call: TRBJ1-5; v_call: TRBV21-1; clone_size: medium-sized; d_call: NA; cdr3_nt: TGTGCCAGACCGGGGCAGGGGCCCCAGCATTTT; cdr3_aa: CARPGQGPQHF
j_call: TRBJ1-5; v_call: TRBV12-3/TRBV12-4; clone_size: NA; d_call: NA; cdr3_nt: TGTGCCAGCAGTTTACAGGAGGATCAGCCCCAGCATTTT; cdr3_aa: CASSLQEDQPQHF
j_call: TRBJ2-5; v_call: TRBV15; clone_size: NA; d_call: NA; cdr3_nt: TGTGCCACCAGCAGAGATCTTGATATGCGGTACTTC; cdr3_aa: CATSRDLDMRYF
j_call: TRBJ1-5; v_call: TRBV19; clone_size: NA; d_call: NA; cdr3_nt: TGTGCCAGTAGTATAGGGGCAGTGGACAATCAGCCCCAGCATTTT; cdr3_aa: CASSIGAVDNQPQHF
j_call: TRBJ2-1; v_call: TRBV5-6; clone_size: NA; d_call: NA; cdr3_nt: TGTGCCAGCAGCTCCGGAAAGACTAGGAGAGGGAGCATTGAGCAGTTCTTC; cdr3_aa: CASSSGKTRRGSIEQFF
j_call: TRBJ1-5; v_call: TRBV6-5; clone_size: few; d_call: NA; cdr3_nt: TGTGCCAGCAGTACACGCCAGAGCAATCAGCCCCAGCATTTT; cdr3_aa: CASSTRQSNQPQHF
j_call: TRBJ1-2; v_call: TRBV5-1; clone_size: NA; d_call: TRBD1; cdr3_nt: TGCGCCAGCAGCTCCACCGGGACAGGGGATGGCTACACCTTC; cdr3_aa: CASSSTGTGDGYTF
j_call: TRBJ1-1; v_call: TRBV7-9; clone_size: few; d_call: NA; cdr3_nt: TGTGCCAGCAGCTTTAGCTTACACTTGAACACTGAAGCTTTCTTT; cdr3_aa: CASSFSLHLNTEAFF
j_call: TRBJ2-2; v_call: TRBV5-5; clone_size: NA; d_call: TRBD2; cdr3_nt: TGTGCCAGCAGCTTGGGACGGGGACTAGCGGGAGGGCAGAACACCGGGGAGCTGTTTTTT; cdr3_aa: CASSLGRGLAGGQNTGELFF
j_call: TRBJ1-1; v_call: TRBV5-1; clone_size: NA; d_call: NA; cdr3_nt: TGCGCCAGCAGCTTGGATAGACGAGACAGTGGCACTGAAGCTTTCTTT; cdr3_aa: CASSLDRRDSGTEAFF
j_call: TRBJ2-7; v_call: TRBV28; clone_size: NA; d_call: NA; cdr3_nt: TGTGCCAGTGAGGGTTACGGTAGCGAGCAGTACTTC; cdr3_aa: CASEGYGSEQYF
j_call: TRBJ1-1; v_call: TRBV11-2; clone_size: once; d_call: NA; cdr3_nt: TGTGCCAGCAGCTTAGGTCCAGGAGAAGCTTTCTTT; cdr3_aa: CASSLGPGEAFF
j_call: TRBJ2-3; v_call: TRBV4-1; clone_size: NA; d_call: TRBD2; cdr3_nt: TGCGCCAGCAGCACCCGGGGACTAGCGGGAGATCAGGCAGATACGCAGTATTTT; cdr3_aa: CASSTRGLAGDQADTQYF
j_call: TRBJ2-5; v_call: TRBV5-6; clone_size: once; d_call: NA; cdr3_nt: TGTGCCAGCGCTCTGGCGCAGGGAGAGACCCAGTACTTC; cdr3_aa: CASALAQGETQYF
j_call: TRBJ2-2; v_call: TRBV3-1/TRBV3-2; clone_size: few; d_call: TRBD1; cdr3_nt: TGTGCCAGCAGCCCACGAGGGACAGGGAACACCGGGGAGCTGTTTTTT; cdr3_aa: CASSPRGTGNTGELFF
j_call: TRBJ2-2; v_call: TRBV25-1; clone_size: NA; d_call: TRBD1; cdr3_nt: TGTGCCAGCAGTGAATATTGGACAGGGGACACCGGGGAGCTGTTTTTT; cdr3_aa: CASSEYWTGDTGELFF
j_call: TRBJ2-3; v_call: TRBV7-2; clone_size: NA; d_call: TRBD1; cdr3_nt: TGTGCCAGCAGTCGGGACAGGGGGCGCGAAGATACGCAGTATTTT; cdr3_aa: CASSRDRGREDTQYF
j_call: TRBJ2-6; v_call: TRBV2; clone_size: NA; d_call: NA; cdr3_nt: TGTGCCAGCAGTGAACAGGGTACTGGGGCCAACGTCCTGACTTTC; cdr3_aa: CASSEQGTGANVLTF
j_call: TRBJ1-1; v_call: TRBV3-1/TRBV3-2; clone_size: NA; d_call: TRBD1; cdr3_nt: TGTGCCAGCAGCTTCCGGACAGGGGTGACTGAAGCTTTCTTT; cdr3_aa: CASSFRTGVTEAFF
j_call: TRBJ2-1; v_call: TRBV5-1; clone_size: NA; d_call: TRBD2; cdr3_nt: TGCGCCAGCAGCCCGGGGGGACTAGCTGAGAATGAGCAGTTCTTC; cdr3_aa: CASSPGGLAENEQFF
j_call: TRBJ1-4; v_call: TRBV6-5; clone_size: NA; d_call: NA; cdr3_nt: TGTGCCAGCAGTTGGGGCAGTCGTAATGAAAAACTGTTTTTT; cdr3_aa: CASSWGSRNEKLFF
j_call: TRBJ2-1; v_call: TRBV29-1; clone_size: NA; d_call: NA; cdr3_nt: TGCAGCGTCCGTCGGGGCTTCGACTACAATGAGCAGTTCTTC; cdr3_aa: CSVRRGFDYNEQFF
j_call: TRBJ2-1; v_call: TRBV5-1; clone_size: once; d_call: NA; cdr3_nt: TGCGCCAGCAGCTTGGCGGAGCCCGCAAATGAGCAGTTCTTC; cdr3_aa: CASSLAEPANEQFF
j_call: TRBJ2-7; v_call: TRBV27; clone_size: NA; d_call: TRBD1; cdr3_nt: TGTGCCAGCAGTAAAGGGACAGGGAGTCCCTTACTGGGCGAGCAGTACTTC; cdr3_aa: CASSKGTGSPLLGEQYF
j_call: TRBJ2-1; v_call: TRBV12-5; clone_size: NA; d_call: TRBD2; cdr3_nt: TGTGCTAGTGGTTTGCCACCCCAACTAGCGGGAGGCCGTCACAATGAGCAGTTCTTC; cdr3_aa: CASGLPPQLAGGRHNEQFF
j_call: TRBJ2-4; v_call: TRBV2; clone_size: NA; d_call: TRBD1; cdr3_nt: TGTGCCAGCAGTGCCGGACAGGAACTAGCCAAAAACATTCAGTACTTC; cdr3_aa: CASSAGQELAKNIQYF
j_call: TRBJ2-7; v_call: TRBV15; clone_size: NA; d_call: NA; cdr3_nt: TGTGCCACCAGCAGAGAGGGGTACGAGCAGTACTTC; cdr3_aa: CATSREGYEQYF
j_call: TRBJ2-1; v_call: TRBV3-1/TRBV3-2; clone_size: NA; d_call: NA; cdr3_nt: TGTGCCAGCAGCCGAGAAATTGGGGATGAGCAGTTCTTC; cdr3_aa: CASSREIGDEQFF
j_call: TRBJ1-3; v_call: TRBV3-1/TRBV3-2; clone_size: NA; d_call: NA; cdr3_nt: TGTGCCAGCGCAGGGTTCGGTCCTGGAAACACCATATATTTT; cdr3_aa: CASAGFGPGNTIYF
j_call: TRBJ2-1; v_call: TRBV19; clone_size: NA; d_call: TRBD2; cdr3_nt: TGTGCCAGTAGTATTCGGGGGCCCTTGGGAGCGGGAGGTTCCTACAATGAGCAGTTCTTC; cdr3_aa: CASSIRGPLGAGGSYNEQFF
j_call: TRBJ1-1; v_call: TRBV10-1; clone_size: NA; d_call: NA; cdr3_nt: TGCGCCAGCAGTGAGTCGAAAGGGGGAAACTCGAACACTGAAGCTTTCTTT; cdr3_aa: CASSESKGGNSNTEAFF
j_call: TRBJ2-5; v_call: TRBV11-2; clone_size: NA; d_call: NA; cdr3_nt: TGTGCCAGCAGCCTCCGGCCGGACAGACAAGAGACCCAGTACTTC; cdr3_aa: CASSLRPDRQETQYF
j_call: TRBJ1-1; v_call: TRBV5-1; clone_size: NA; d_call: TRBD1; cdr3_nt: TGCGCCAGCAGCCGTGGGACAGGGAACACTGAAGCTTTCTTT; cdr3_aa: CASSRGTGNTEAFF
j_call: TRBJ1-1; v_call: TRBV2; clone_size: NA; d_call: NA; cdr3_nt: TGTGCCAGCAGGAAGGGAGACACTGAAGCTTTCTTT; cdr3_aa: CASRKGDTEAFF
j_call: TRBJ2-1; v_call: TRBV7-9; clone_size: NA; d_call: NA; cdr3_nt: TGTGCCAGCAGCTTAAAGGACACGAGCTCCTACAATGAGCAGTTCTTC; cdr3_aa: CASSLKDTSSYNEQFF
j_call: TRBJ2-1; v_call: TRBV6-4; clone_size: NA; d_call: NA; cdr3_nt: TGTGCCAGCAGTGAAACCGGGACTTTGGATGAGCAGTTCTTC; cdr3_aa: CASSETGTLDEQFF
j_call: TRBJ1-2; v_call: TRBV6-6; clone_size: NA; d_call: NA; cdr3_nt: TGTGCCAGCAGCGACGGGACATTTGGTGGCTACACCTTC; cdr3_aa: CASSDGTFGGYTF
j_call: TRBJ2-2; v_call: TRBV5-1; clone_size: NA; d_call: NA; cdr3_nt: TGCGCCAGCAGCTTGGACACGGGGAACACCGGGGAGCTGTTTTTT; cdr3_aa: CASSLDTGNTGELFF
j_call: TRBJ2-1; v_call: TRBV2; clone_size: NA; d_call: TRBD1; cdr3_nt: TGTGCCAGCAGCACCGGGACAGGACAAGGGGAGCAGTTCTTC; cdr3_aa: CASSTGTGQGEQFF
j_call: TRBJ2-3; v_call: TRBV7-3; clone_size: NA; d_call: NA; cdr3_nt: TGTGCCAGCAGCATTAGGCCTTCAAAAACCGCGGATACGCAGTATTTT; cdr3_aa: CASSIRPSKTADTQYF